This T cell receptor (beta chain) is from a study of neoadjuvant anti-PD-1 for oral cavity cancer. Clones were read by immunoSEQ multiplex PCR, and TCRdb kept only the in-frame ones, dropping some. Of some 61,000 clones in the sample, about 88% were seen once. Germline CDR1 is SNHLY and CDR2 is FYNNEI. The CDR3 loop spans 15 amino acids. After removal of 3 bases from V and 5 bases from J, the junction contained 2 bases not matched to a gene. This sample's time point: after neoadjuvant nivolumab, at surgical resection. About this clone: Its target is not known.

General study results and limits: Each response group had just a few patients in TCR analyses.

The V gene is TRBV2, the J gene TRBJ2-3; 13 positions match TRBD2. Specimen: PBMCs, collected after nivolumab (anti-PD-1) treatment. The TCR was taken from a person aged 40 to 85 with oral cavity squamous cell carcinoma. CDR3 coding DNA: TGTGCCAGCAGTGAGGGACTAGCGGGAATAGATACGCAGTATTTT. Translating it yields CASSEGLAGIDTQYF.